Following are 2 T cell receptor beta chains from one sample sequenced in a study of shared clonotypes between healthy human individuals. Using immunoSEQ multiplex PCR, the repertoire was profiled, and TCRdb retains in-frame clones only, with some absent. The sample holds roughly 1,800,000 clones, less than 95% seen once. CD8 cells regarded as naive lacked CD45RO, were positively chosen for CCR7, and omitted terminally differentiated effector memory CD45RA+ cells. The sequencing sample was made of naive CD8+ T cells sorted from blood. All receptors come from a man aged 18 to 29 in good health.

This clone was observed once. J is TRBJ2-3 and V is TRBV2; TRBD2 aligns across 9 bases. The trim removed 4 bases at V and 0 bases at J, leaving 8 bases unmatched. Germline lookup yields CDR1 SNHLY and CDR2 FYNNEI. The CDR3 runs to 17 residues. CDR3 protein: CASSVIGTSGSTDTQYF. CDR3 DNA sequence: TGTGCCAGCAGTGTAATCGGAACTAGCGGGAGCACAGATACGCAGTATTTT.

The chain has TRBV4-1 and TRBJ2-3; D uncertain. V lost 1 base and J lost 5, with 7 bases in between. The CDR3 loop spans 13 amino acids. The germline V gene encodes CDR1 MGHRA and CDR2 YSYEKL. CDR3 loop: CASSQGLGDTQYF. CDR3 in DNA: TGCGCCAGCAGCCAAGGGCTCGGAGATACGCAGTATTTT.